This T cell receptor beta chain appears in the sequencing data of a study of response to subunit inactivated influenza vaccine. TCRdb redid the calling of the RT-PCR reads with MiXCR, one entry per CDR3 protein. The sample has 150,000 to 200,000 distinct CDR3 sequences; approximately 8.7% are singletons. The length of the CDR3 is 14 residues. Germline-derived CDR1 and CDR2 are DFQATT and SNEGSKA (reference sequence). Trimming cost V 1 base and J 9 bases; bases outside gene matches: 2. The TCR sequence derives from a man over 45 who received an inactivated influenza vaccine. The V and J genes are TRBV20-1 and TRBJ1-6, with TRBD1 identical over 11 bases. The source was non-naive T cells sorted from PBMCs, collected on the day of vaccination. In nucleotides, the CDR3 is TGCAGTGCTAGAGCCGGGACAGGGGGTTCACCCCTCCACTTT. Amino acids: CSARAGTGGSPLHF.